This T cell receptor (beta chain) was recorded in a study of blood T cell repertoires in COVID-19. Study in general: Sources were T cells, B-cell-depleted T cells, or PBMCs; the material itself was cDNA or gDNA.

Enrolled during active infection, Seattle patients were then followed longitudinally. The CDR3 runs to 13 residues. Trimming took off 6 bases at V and 7 bases at J, with 12 bases between the two ends. The V gene's germline CDR1 is SNHLY and CDR2 FYNNEI. Original methodology: How many nucleated cells were present was estimated from reference gene primer amplification. Sequenced by immunoSEQ multiplex PCR; TCRdb stores in-frame clones only, minus some. From that table come the V and J calls and clone size; the DNA was used to work out D and trimming. The table lists around 190,000 clones, around nine tenths of them singletons.

Sample: peripheral blood. The source of this sequence is a man in his fifties with COVID-19, enrolled during active disease. The rearrangement joins TRBV2 to TRBJ1-4; TRBD1 might be the D (6 bases). The CDR3 DNA is TGTGCCAGCAGGGACAGAGGGGGTGAAAAACTGTTTTTT. Translation gives CASRDRGGEKLFF. The full variable domain, in which reference TRBV2 and TRBJ1-4 provide the parts outside the CDR3, is EPEVTQTPSHQVTQMGQEVILRCVPISNHLYFYWYRQILGQKVEFLVSFYNNEISEKSEIFDDQFSVERPDGSNFTLKIRSTKLEDSAMYFCASRDRGGEKLFFGSGTQLSVL.